This T cell receptor (beta chain) was captured by sequencing in a study of blood T cell repertoires in COVID-19. This table comes from immunoSEQ multiplex PCR, and its TCRdb copy is limited to in-frame clones, with some not included. The table lists under 450,000 clones, 70% to 90% of them singletons. Sequenced input: PBMCs or T cells enriched from blood (not recorded which). The receptor was isolated from a man aged 25-45 years who had recovered from COVID-19.

The CDR3, as DNA: TGTGCCAGCAGCTTAGTGCCAGGATCGAACACCGGGGAGCTGTTTTTT. Translation gives CASSLVPGSNTGELFF. This chain links TRBV7-9 with TRBJ2-2; unclear D gene. The CDR3 extends over 16 amino acids. From germline, CDR1 is SEHNR and CDR2 FQNEAQ (reference sequence). With 1 base removed from V and 0 bases from J, the gap between germline ends came to 9 bases.